This T cell receptor beta chain was recorded in a study of early T cells in non-severe SARS-CoV-2 infection. Overall study: The input, bulk RNA from unsorted whole blood, was sequenced, and chains were unpaired.

V lost 7 bases, J lost 0 bases, and 15 bases lay in between. CDR3 length equals 15 residues. Germline CDR1 MDHEN, CDR2 SYDVKM. Findings of the study overall: Private and CD4 specificities were missed by VDJdb matching, which favored anti-spike CD8 responses.

There are many counts of this clonotype. Its antigen is not known. Unique molecular identifiers were attached to individual cDNA molecules. TCRdb re-analysed the 5' RACE reads in MiXCR, keeping a single row per CDR3 protein. The repertoire has roughly 67,000 distinct CDR3 sequences, 11% of them found once; the top ten carry around 6.4%. This chain links TRBV28 with TRBJ1-1; D is possibly TRBD1 (6 bases). Material: whole blood. The sequence derives from an adult who was a healthcare worker with PCR-confirmed SARS-CoV-2 infection or an uninfected control (not recorded which). CDR3 protein: CASIRRGGMNTEAFF. CDR3 DNA sequence: TGTGCCAGCATACGCCGGGGGGGCATGAACACTGAAGCTTTCTTT.